This T cell receptor (beta chain) was obtained from a study of blood T cell repertoires in COVID-19. This CDR3 has 14 residues. CDR1 and CDR2 (germline): SEHNR, FQNEAQ (reference sequence). V dropped 5 bases and J dropped 3; count of bases not matched to a gene: 6. The protocol was immunoSEQ multiplex PCR, while the TCRdb copy is restricted to in-frame clones and leaves out a portion. The repertoire consists of about 190,000 clones, with around 80% occurring once and the leading ten covering about an eighth. The J gene is TRBJ1-2, the V gene TRBV7-9, with 7 bases fitting TRBD1. The sequencing sample was made of peripheral blood. This TCR derives from a man aged 25-45 years with active or convalescent COVID-19. The CDR3 DNA is TGTGCCAGCAGCCCCGGAGGGGGCTACTATGGCTACACCTTC. Its protein product is CASSPGGGYYGYTF.